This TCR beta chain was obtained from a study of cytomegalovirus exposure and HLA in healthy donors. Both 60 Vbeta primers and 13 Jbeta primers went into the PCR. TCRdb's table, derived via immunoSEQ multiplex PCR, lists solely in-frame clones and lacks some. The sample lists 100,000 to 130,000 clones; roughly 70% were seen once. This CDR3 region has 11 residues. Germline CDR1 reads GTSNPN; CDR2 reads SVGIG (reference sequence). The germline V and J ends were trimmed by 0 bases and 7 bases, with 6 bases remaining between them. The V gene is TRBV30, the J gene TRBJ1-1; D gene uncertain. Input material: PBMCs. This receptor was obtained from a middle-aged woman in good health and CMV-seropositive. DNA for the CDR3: TGTGCCTGGAGTGTACGGGGTGAAGCTTTCTTT. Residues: CAWSVRGEAFF.